At least ten counts were recorded for the clone carrying this T cell receptor beta chain. Its antigen is undetermined. The time point: newly diagnosed GD, antithyroid drugs for less than 3 months. TCR sequences were obtained from RNA taken from PBMCs. Patient provenance is recorded as an endocrinology department in Xi'an, China. These data come from a study of regulatory T cells in long-lasting Graves disease. Study-level results: The study found lower TCR diversity in persistent Graves' patients than in newly diagnosed ones.

This CDR3 region has 13 residues. V shed 5 bases and J shed 4 bases, with 11 bases lying between them. Germline V CDR1 and CDR2: MDHEN, SYDVKM. Arm-PCR with iRepertoire HTBI primers amplified the CDR3 regions for these TCR beta libraries. TCRdb reprocessed the multiplex PCR reads via MiXCR and lists one record per CDR3 protein. The repertoire holds approximately 460,000 distinct CDR3 sequences, about 15% seen once, with 9.5% to 12% in the top ten. In addition, the sample was reused for a study of T cells in Graves' hyperthyroidism and ophthalmopathy. That source notes: Blood also held most thyroid clonotypes expanded beyond 0.001.

The sequencing here drew on peripheral blood mononuclear cells (PBMCs), taken at new diagnosis, from a patient treated with antithyroid drugs. The sequence derives from a woman aged 25 to 39 with Graves disease. The rearrangement joins TRBV28 to TRBJ1-2, with D uncertain. The CDR3 DNA sequence: TGTGCCAGCAGTCTAATGATAGTCTATGGCTACACCTTC. This codes for CASSLMIVYGYTF.